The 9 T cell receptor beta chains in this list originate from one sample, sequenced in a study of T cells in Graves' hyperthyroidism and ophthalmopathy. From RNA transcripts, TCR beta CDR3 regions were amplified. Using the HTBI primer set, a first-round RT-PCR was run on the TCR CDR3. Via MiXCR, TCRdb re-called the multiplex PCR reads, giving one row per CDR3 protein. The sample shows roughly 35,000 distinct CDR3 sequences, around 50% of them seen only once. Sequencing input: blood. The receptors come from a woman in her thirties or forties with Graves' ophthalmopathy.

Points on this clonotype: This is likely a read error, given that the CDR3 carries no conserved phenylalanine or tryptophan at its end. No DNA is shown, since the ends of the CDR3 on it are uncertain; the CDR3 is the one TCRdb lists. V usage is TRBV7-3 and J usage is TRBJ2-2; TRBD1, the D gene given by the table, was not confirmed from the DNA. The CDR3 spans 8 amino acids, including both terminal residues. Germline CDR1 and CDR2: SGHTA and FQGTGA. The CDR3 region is CASSSRGG.

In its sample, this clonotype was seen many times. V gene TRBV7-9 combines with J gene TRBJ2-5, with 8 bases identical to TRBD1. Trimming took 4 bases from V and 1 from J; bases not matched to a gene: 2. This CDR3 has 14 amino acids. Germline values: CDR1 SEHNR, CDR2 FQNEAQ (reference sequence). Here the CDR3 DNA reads TGTGCCAGCAGCTCGGGACAGGTCCAAGAGACCCAGTACTTC. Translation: CASSSGQVQETQYF.

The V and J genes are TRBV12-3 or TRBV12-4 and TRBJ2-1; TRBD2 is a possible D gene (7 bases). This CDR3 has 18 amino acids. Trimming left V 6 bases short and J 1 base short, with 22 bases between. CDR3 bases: TGTGCCAGCAGCTTCGGAGGGACACGGGGGGATTCCTACAATGAGCAGTTCTTC. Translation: CASSFGGTRGDSYNEQFF.

CDR3 coding DNA: TGTGCCAGCAGCTTTCCGACAGCCAACTATGGCTACACCTTC. Its protein is CASSFPTANYGYTF. The rearrangement joins TRBV7-2 to TRBJ1-2; D perhaps matches TRBD1 (5 bases). CDR3 length: 14 amino acids. Trimming removed 3 bases from V and 2 bases from J, with 10 bases in between. Germline V gene sequence: CDR1 SGHTA, CDR2 FQGNSA.

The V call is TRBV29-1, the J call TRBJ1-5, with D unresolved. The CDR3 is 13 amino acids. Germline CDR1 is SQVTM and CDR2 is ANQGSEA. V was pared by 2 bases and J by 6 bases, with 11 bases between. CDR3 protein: CSVELGVVQPQHF. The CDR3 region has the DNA TGCAGCGTTGAACTCGGGGTAGTTCAGCCCCAGCATTTT. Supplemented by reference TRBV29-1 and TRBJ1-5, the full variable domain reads SAVISQKPSRDICQRGTSLTIQCQVDSQVTMMFWYRQQPGQSLTLIATANQGSEATYESGFVIDKFPISRPNLTFSTLTVSNMSPEDSSIYLCSVELGVVQPQHFGDGTRLSIL.

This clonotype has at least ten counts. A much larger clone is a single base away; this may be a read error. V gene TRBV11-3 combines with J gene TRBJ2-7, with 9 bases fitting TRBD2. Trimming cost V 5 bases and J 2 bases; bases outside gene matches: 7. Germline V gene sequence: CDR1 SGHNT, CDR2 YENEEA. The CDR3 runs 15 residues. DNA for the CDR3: TGTGCCAGCAGCCTCGTAGCGGGAGAGGCCTACGAGCAGTACTTC. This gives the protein CASSLVAGEAYEQYF.

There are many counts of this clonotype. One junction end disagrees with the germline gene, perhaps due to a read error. The CDR3 protein is CAGSPPTGEAFF. The CDR3 bases are TGTGCCGGCAGTCCCCCGACGGGTGAAGCTTTCTTT. The chain joins TRBV6-5 to TRBJ1-1, with D unclear. Germline V gives CDR1 MNHEY, CDR2 SVGAGI. The CDR3 covers 12 residues.

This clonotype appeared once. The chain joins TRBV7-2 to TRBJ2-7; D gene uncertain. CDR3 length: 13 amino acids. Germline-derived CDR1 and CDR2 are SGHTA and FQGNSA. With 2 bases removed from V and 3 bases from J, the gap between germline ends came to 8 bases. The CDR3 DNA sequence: TGTGCCAGCAGCTTATCCGGTAACTACGAGCAGTACTTC. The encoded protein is CASSLSGNYEQYF.

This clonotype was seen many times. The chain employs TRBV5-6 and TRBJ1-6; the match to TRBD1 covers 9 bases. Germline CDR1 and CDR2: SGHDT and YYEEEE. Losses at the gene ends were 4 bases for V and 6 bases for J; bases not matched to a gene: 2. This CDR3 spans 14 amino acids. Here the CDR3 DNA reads TGTGCCAGCAGCGCGGGACAGGGTAATTCACCCCTCCACTTT. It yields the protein CASSAGQGNSPLHF.